The 23 T cell receptor beta chains below come from one sample, sequenced in a study of PD-L1 blockade in urothelial cancer. The repertoire was sequenced with immunoSEQ multiplex PCR; TCRdb's copy has only in-frame clones and lacks some. The sample yields roughly 44,000 clones, around 80% seen once. The specimen was PBMCs, collected around atezolizumab (anti-PD-L1) treatment. All receptors derive from a man between 65 and 85 years old with urothelial cancer.

The CDR3 region has the DNA TGTGCCTGGGCGACAGTTACTAATGAAAAACTGTTTTTT. It yields the protein CAWATVTNEKLFF. This rearrangement joins TRBV30 to TRBJ1-4, with D possibly matching TRBD1 (5 bases). With 5 bases removed from V and 2 bases from J, the gap between germline ends came to 9 bases. The CDR3 is 13 amino acids. Germline-derived CDR1 and CDR2 are GTSNPN and SVGIG (reference sequence).

This clone was picked up one time. V is TRBV4-2 and J is TRBJ2-5, with 9 nucleotides matching TRBD2. V shed 0 bases, J shed 0 bases, and the junction held 5 bases outside the gene matches. Looked up from germline, CDR1 is LGHNA and CDR2 is YNFKEQ. The CDR3 runs 17 residues. The CDR3 coding sequence is TGTGCCAGCAGCCAAGAGGCGATAGCGGGAGACCAAGAGACCCAGTACTTC. Its protein product is CASSQEAIAGDQETQYF.

The chain has TRBV5-1 and TRBJ1-1; D is unresolved. Germline values: CDR1 SGHRS, CDR2 YFSETQ. The CDR3 contains 14 residues. V shed 5 bases and J shed 2 bases, with 13 bases lying between them. The CDR3 loop is CASRPLDSNTEAFF. In DNA form, the CDR3 reads TGCGCCAGCAGACCTCTGGACTCAAACACTGAAGCTTTCTTT.

The V and J genes are TRBV10-1 and TRBJ1-2, with D possibly matching TRBD1 (5 bases). The CDR3 contains 15 residues. Trimming cost V 3 bases and J 7 bases, with 18 bases left between them. Germline V lookup: CDR1 WNHNN, CDR2 SYGVQD (reference sequence). CDR3 DNA sequence: TGCGCCAGCAGTGAAATTGGGGGAGGCTGTGGTGGCTACACCTTC. It is translated as CASSEIGGGCGGYTF.

The rearrangement links TRBV7-3 to TRBJ2-1, with D maybe TRBD2 (7 bases). The germline V and J ends were trimmed by 5 bases and 1 base, with 18 bases remaining between them. Germline CDR1 SGHTA, CDR2 FQGTGA. The CDR3 consists of 17 residues. This CDR3 reads CASSPRGGGLSYNEQFF. The CDR3 DNA reads as TGTGCCAGCAGCCCCAGGGGCGGGGGCCTATCCTACAATGAGCAGTTCTTC.

The CDR3 bases are TGTGCCAGCGGCCGACGCGGGACAGGGGGCCACTACGAGCAGTACTTC. Amino acids: CASGRRGTGGHYEQYF. V and J are TRBV28 and TRBJ2-7; 12 positions agree with TRBD1. Per germline, CDR1 MDHEN and CDR2 SYDVKM. The CDR3 has 16 residues. V trimming: 8 bases; J trimming: 3 bases; junction bases outside the gene matches: 11.

This chain links TRBV30 with TRBJ1-2; D possibly corresponds to TRBD1 (5 bases). The CDR3 runs 14 residues. Germline V lookup: CDR1 GTSNPN, CDR2 SVGIG (reference sequence). Trimming left V 8 bases short and J 5 bases short, with 21 bases between. The CDR3 region is CAGIPGGGIYGYTF. As DNA, the CDR3 is TGTGCCGGGATCCCTGGGGGGGGTATTTATGGCTACACCTTC.

The chain employs TRBV27 and TRBJ1-4, with 9 nucleotides matching TRBD1. The CDR3 consists of 17 residues. Germline CDR1 reads MNHEY; CDR2 reads SMNVEV (reference sequence). The ends lost 6 bases at V and 4 bases at J; junction bases unmatched: 12. CDR3 protein: CASRRQGGVGVNEKLFF. CDR3 sequence (DNA): TGTGCCAGCAGACGACAGGGGGGGGTTGGTGTTAATGAAAAACTGTTTTTT. Using reference TRBV27 and TRBJ1-4 for the parts outside the CDR3, the full variable domain is EAQVTQNPRYLITVTGKKLTVTCSQNMNHEYMSWYRQDPGLGLRQIYYSMNVEVTDKGDVPEGYKVSRKEKRNFPLILESPSPNQTSLYFCASRRQGGVGVNEKLFFGSGTQLSVL.

The chain employs TRBV11-2 and TRBJ2-5; 8 bases fit TRBD1. The germline gives CDR1 SGHAT, CDR2 FQNNGV. This CDR3 region has 15 residues. After removal of 3 bases from V and 4 bases from J, the junction contained 7 bases not matched to a gene. The CDR3 region is CASSLTGAYLETQYF. DNA for the CDR3: TGTGCCAGCAGCTTGACAGGGGCCTACCTAGAGACCCAGTACTTC.

This chain links TRBV4-2 with TRBJ1-1, with 7 nucleotides matching TRBD1. V lost 4 bases to trimming and J lost 5 bases; unmatched junction nucleotides: 1. The CDR3 covers 12 residues. Per the germline V gene, CDR1 is LGHNA and CDR2 is YNFKEQ. The CDR3: CASSPTGTEAFF. In DNA, the CDR3 is TGTGCCAGCAGCCCGACAGGGACTGAAGCTTTCTTT.

This chain connects TRBV4-3 to TRBJ2-3; 8 nucleotides match TRBD2. Per the germline V gene, CDR1 is LGHNA and CDR2 is YSLEER. This CDR3 comprises 16 residues. The V and J ends lost 4 bases and 2 bases, in that order; junction bases with no gene match: 8. DNA of the CDR3: TGCGCCAGCAGCCGGGGGGGGCGGGAGGACACAGATACGCAGTATTTT. This codes for CASSRGGREDTDTQYF.

The rearrangement joins TRBV5-6 to TRBJ1-2, with D unresolved. This CDR3 comprises 12 residues. CDR1 is SGHDT, CDR2 YYEEEE, per germline. V was shortened by 2 bases and J by 7 bases, with 9 bases between the two germline ends. Written as DNA, the CDR3 is TGTGCCAGCAGCTTAGTCCAGTTTGGCTACACCTTC. Its translation: CASSLVQFGYTF.

The chain combines TRBV5-1 with TRBJ2-5; D remains unclear. From germline, CDR1 is SGHRS and CDR2 YFSETQ. This CDR3 has 14 residues. V was pared by 5 bases and J by 3 bases, with 14 bases between. CDR3 amino acids: CASRNAPREETQYF. CDR3 nucleotide sequence: TGCGCCAGCAGAAATGCCCCTCGGGAAGAGACCCAGTACTTC.

The chain uses TRBV5-5 and TRBJ1-1, with D unclear. Trimming shortened V by 2 bases and J by 3 bases, and 11 bases separated the two germline ends. There are 14 residues in the CDR3. Germline CDR1 is SGHKS and CDR2 is YYEKEE (reference sequence). CDR3 sequence (DNA): TGTGCCAGCAGCTTCAACCGGGTCTACACTGAAGCTTTCTTT. Translated: CASSFNRVYTEAFF. Full variable domain (remainder filled in from reference TRBV5-5 and TRBJ1-1): DAGVTQSPTHLIKTRGQQVTLRCSPISGHKSVSWYQQVLGQGPQFIFQYYEKEERGRGNFPDRFSARQFPNYSSELNVNALLLGDSALYLCASSFNRVYTEAFFGQGTRLTVV.

V gene TRBV18 combines with J gene TRBJ2-4; a possible D gene is TRBD2 (6 bases). CDR1 is KGHSH, CDR2 LQKENI, per germline. V was shortened by 3 bases and J by 9 bases, with 6 bases between the two germline ends. There are 11 residues in the CDR3. CDR3 DNA sequence: TGTGCCAGCTCACCGGGGGGCATTCAGTACTTC. Amino acid sequence: CASSPGGIQYF.

The genes are TRBV7-2 and TRBJ1-4; 8 bases map to TRBD1. The V and J ends lost 1 base and 7 bases, in that order; junction bases with no gene match: 8. The germline V gene has CDR1 SGHTA and CDR2 FQGNSA. CDR3 length: 16 amino acids. The CDR3 loop reads CASSLEGRGRFEKLFF. CDR3 in DNA: TGTGCCAGCAGCTTAGAGGGCAGGGGGCGGTTTGAAAAACTGTTTTTT.

This clone showed up just once. CDR3 residues: CASSQDRGRASAEAFF. CDR3 bases: TGCGCCAGCAGCCAAGATCGAGGGCGAGCGTCCGCTGAAGCTTTCTTT. This sequence joins TRBV4-3 and TRBJ1-1, with D hard to call. Trimming took 0 bases from V and 6 from J, leaving 17 bases between them. There are 16 residues in the CDR3. Germline V gene lookup returns CDR1 LGHNA and CDR2 YSLEER.

There are a few counts of this clone. The chain recombines TRBV9 with TRBJ2-1, with D perhaps matching TRBD2 (5 bases). Trimming removed 0 bases from V and 1 base from J, with 11 bases in between. Germline CDR1 reads SGDLS; CDR2 reads YYNGEE. The CDR3 loop spans 16 amino acids. CDR3 nucleotides: TGTGCCAGCAGCGTAGGAGGGAGAGGGTCCTACAATGAGCAGTTCTTC. Translating gives CASSVGGRGSYNEQFF. Using reference TRBV9 and TRBJ2-1 for the parts outside the CDR3, the full variable domain is DSGVTQTPKHLITATGQRVTLRCSPRSGDLSVYWYQQSLDQGLQFLIQYYNGEERAKGNILERFSAQQFPDLHSELNLSSLELGDSALYFCASSVGGRGSYNEQFFGPGTRLTVL.

This clone was detected only once. The chain joins TRBV29-1 to TRBJ1-1, with 8 bases fitting TRBD1. This CDR3 is 13 amino acids long. CDR1 SQVTM and CDR2 ANQGSEA come from the germline V gene. J was trimmed by 1 base and V by 7 bases; bases with no gene match: 5. The CDR3: CSADRGRNTEAFF. The CDR3 coding sequence is TGCAGCGCCGACAGGGGTCGGAACACTGAAGCTTTCTTT.

The genes are TRBV11-2 and TRBJ1-4, with a weak D call TRBD1 (5 bases). Looked up from germline, CDR1 is SGHAT and CDR2 is FQNNGV. The V end was cut by 3 bases, the J end by 8 bases, with 19 bases between. The CDR3 totals 16 residues. CDR3 sequence (DNA): TGTGCCAGCAGCTTCGGTCGACAGAGAGGTGGGGAAAAACTGTTTTTT. Its translation: CASSFGRQRGGEKLFF.

The V call is TRBV11-3, the J call TRBJ2-2, with D maybe TRBD1 (6 bases). The CDR3 runs 15 residues. The ends were cut back, 2 bases at V and 2 bases at J, with 9 bases in the middle. From germline, CDR1 is SGHNT and CDR2 YENEEA. The CDR3 protein is CASSLTGRNTGELFF. The CDR3 DNA reads TGTGCCAGCAGCTTAACAGGGAGAAACACCGGGGAGCTGTTTTTT.

The V gene is TRBV9, the J gene TRBJ2-3; 14 bases map to TRBD2. This CDR3 contains 17 residues. Trimming removed 0 bases from V and 5 bases from J; junction bases left unmatched: 5. Germline CDR1 is SGDLS and CDR2 is YYNGEE. This CDR3 is CASSVGGLAGDQDTQYF. CDR3 sequence (DNA): TGTGCCAGCAGCGTAGGGGGACTAGCGGGAGATCAAGATACGCAGTATTTT.

A remark on this clone: The junction departs from the called germline gene at one end, perhaps through a read error. In nucleotides, the CDR3 is TGTGCCATCAGTAAGTCCGGGACAGGGGAGCCCGCCCGCACAGATACGCAGTATTTT. Translated: CAISKSGTGEPARTDTQYF. The J gene is TRBJ2-3, the V gene TRBV10-3; 10 bases map to TRBD1. Germline CDR1 ENHRY, CDR2 SYGVKD. This CDR3 has 19 residues.